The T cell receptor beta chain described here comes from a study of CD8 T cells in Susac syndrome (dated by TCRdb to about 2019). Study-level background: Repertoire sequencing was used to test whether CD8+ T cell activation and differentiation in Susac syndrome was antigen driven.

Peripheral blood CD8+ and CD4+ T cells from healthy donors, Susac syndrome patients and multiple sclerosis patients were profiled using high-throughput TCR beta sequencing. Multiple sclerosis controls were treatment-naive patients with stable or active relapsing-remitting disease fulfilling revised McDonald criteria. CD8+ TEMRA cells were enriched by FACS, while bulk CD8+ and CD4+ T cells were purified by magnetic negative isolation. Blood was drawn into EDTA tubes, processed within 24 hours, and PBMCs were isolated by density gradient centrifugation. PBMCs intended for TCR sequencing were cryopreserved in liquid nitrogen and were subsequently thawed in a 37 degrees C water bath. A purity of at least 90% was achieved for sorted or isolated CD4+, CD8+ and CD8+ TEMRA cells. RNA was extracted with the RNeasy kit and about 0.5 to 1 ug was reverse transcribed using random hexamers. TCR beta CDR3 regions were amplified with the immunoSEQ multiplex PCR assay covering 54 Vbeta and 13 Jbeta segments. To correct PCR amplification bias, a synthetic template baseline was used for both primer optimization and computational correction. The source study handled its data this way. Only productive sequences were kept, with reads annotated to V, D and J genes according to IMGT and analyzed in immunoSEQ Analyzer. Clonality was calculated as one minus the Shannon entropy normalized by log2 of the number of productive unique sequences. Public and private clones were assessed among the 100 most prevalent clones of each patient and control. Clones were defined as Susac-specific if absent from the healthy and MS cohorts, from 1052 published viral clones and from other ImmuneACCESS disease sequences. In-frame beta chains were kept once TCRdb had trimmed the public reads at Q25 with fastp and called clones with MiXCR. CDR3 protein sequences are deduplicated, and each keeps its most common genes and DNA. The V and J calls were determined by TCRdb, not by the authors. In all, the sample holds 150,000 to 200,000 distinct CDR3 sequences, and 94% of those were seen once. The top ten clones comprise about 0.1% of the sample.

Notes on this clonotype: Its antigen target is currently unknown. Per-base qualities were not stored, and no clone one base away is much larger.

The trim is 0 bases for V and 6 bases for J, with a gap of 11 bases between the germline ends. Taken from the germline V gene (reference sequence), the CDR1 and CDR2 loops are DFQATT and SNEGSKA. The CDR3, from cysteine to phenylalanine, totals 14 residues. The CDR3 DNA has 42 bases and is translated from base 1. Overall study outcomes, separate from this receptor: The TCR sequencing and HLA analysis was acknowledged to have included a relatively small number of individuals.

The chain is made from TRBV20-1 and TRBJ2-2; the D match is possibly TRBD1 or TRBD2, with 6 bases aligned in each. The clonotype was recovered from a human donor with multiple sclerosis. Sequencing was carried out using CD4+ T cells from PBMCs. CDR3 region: CSARDPGGSGELFF. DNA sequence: TGCAGTGCTAGAGACCCCGGGGGCTCCGGGGAGCTGTTTTTT.